This TCR beta chain was observed in a study of radiotherapy plus CTLA-4 blockade in lung cancer. The CDR3 loop spans 16 amino acids. Looked up from germline, CDR1 is LGHNA and CDR2 is YSLEER. V was clipped by 3 bases and J by 2 bases; unmatched bases: 7. The method was immunoSEQ multiplex PCR; TCRdb's version includes in-frame clones alone and lacks a portion of them. The sample lists 81,000 or so clones, about 83% occurring once. The sample in question was peripheral blood, obtained from a patient treated with radiotherapy plus ipilimumab. This TCR was sampled from a human donor with non-small cell lung cancer that progressed on radiotherapy plus ipilimumab. The rearrangement uses TRBV4-3 and TRBJ2-5, with 9 bases lining up with TRBD2. CDR3 sequence: CASSQAVAGAQETQYF. In nucleotides, the CDR3 is TGCGCCAGCAGCCAGGCCGTAGCGGGAGCACAAGAGACCCAGTACTTC.